These T cell receptor beta chains were read from a single sample in a study of early T cells in non-severe SARS-CoV-2 infection. In TCRdb, the 5' RACE reads were re-called with MiXCR into one record per CDR3 protein. Here the sample spans fewer than 60,000 distinct CDR3 sequences, around 4% being singletons. Sequences were obtained from whole blood. These receptors all come from an adult who was a healthcare worker with PCR-confirmed SARS-CoV-2 infection or an uninfected control (not recorded which). Both conserved end residues are part of each CDR3. D genes are given only for firm matches. The size entry is marked missing in some rows and otherwise reads once, few, many or a size class.

>TRBV27|.|TRBJ2-5|many
CASSPGGETQYF
TGTGCCAGCAGCCCAGGGGGGGAGACCCAGTACTTC
>TRBV6-1|.|TRBJ1-5|.
CASSSPGGVNQPQHF
TGTGCCAGCAGCTCTCCGGGGGGGGTAAATCAGCCCCAGCATTTT
>TRBV3-1|.|TRBJ2-7|many
CASSAARDGSYEQYF
TGTGCCAGCAGCGCTGCCCGGGACGGCTCCTACGAGCAGTACTTC
>TRBV7-8|TRBD2|TRBJ2-4|few
CASSLGRLAGEAAKNIQYF
TGTGCCAGCAGCTTAGGGCGACTAGCGGGAGAAGCGGCCAAAAACATTCAGTACTTC
>TRBV19|.|TRBJ2-3|many
CASSWGTDTQYF
TGTGCCAGTAGCTGGGGGACAGATACGCAGTATTTT
>TRBV7-6|.|TRBJ2-3|many
CASSLASPGESDTQYF
TGTGCCAGCAGCTTAGCGTCCCCAGGGGAGTCAGATACGCAGTATTTT
>TRBV5-1|.|TRBJ2-3|many
CASRAGAGASTDTQYF
TGCGCCAGCAGAGCCGGAGCGGGTGCTAGCACAGATACGCAGTATTTT
>TRBV5-5|.|TRBJ2-3|.
CASSFYLDTQYF
TGTGCCAGCAGCTTTTACCTGGATACGCAGTATTTT
>TRBV6-5|.|TRBJ2-3|many
CASSYTFSRASTDTQYF
TGTGCCAGCAGTTACACCTTTAGTCGGGCCAGCACAGATACGCAGTATTTT
>TRBV27|.|TRBJ2-1|many
CASRKGGAYNEQFF
TGTGCCAGCCGCAAAGGGGGGGCTTACAATGAGCAGTTCTTC
>TRBV6-6|TRBD1|TRBJ2-2|many
CASSKTLRLGQDTGELFF
TGTGCCAGCAGTAAGACTTTAAGACTGGGACAGGACACCGGGGAGCTGTTTTTT
>TRBV6-2/TRBV6-3|.|TRBJ2-1|many
CASRPQRNEQFF
TGTGCCAGCAGGCCTCAGAGGAATGAGCAGTTCTTC
>TRBV6-1|.|TRBJ2-5|many
CASSVTLEETQYF
TGTGCCAGCAGTGTGACGTTAGAAGAGACCCAGTATTTC
>TRBV7-8|.|TRBJ2-1|many
CASSPSGAANRISYNEQFF
TGTGCCAGCAGCCCTAGTGGGGCGGCAAACCGTATATCCTACAATGAGCAGTTCTTC
>TRBV6-6|.|TRBJ1-2|many
CASSYQVGGHGYTF
TGTGCCAGCAGTTACCAGGTGGGGGGGCACGGCTACACCTTC
>TRBV20-1|.|TRBJ1-6|many
CSAREQQNSPLHF
TGCAGTGCTAGAGAACAACAAAATTCACCCCTCCACTTT
>TRBV7-8|.|TRBJ2-3|many
CASSLGPDTDTQYF
TGTGCCAGCAGCTTAGGACCGGACACAGATACGCAGTATTTT
>TRBV11-2|TRBD1|TRBJ1-1|many
CASSLVDRDTEAFF
TGTGCCAGCAGCTTAGTGGACAGGGACACTGAAGCTTTCTTT
>TRBV6-5|.|TRBJ2-3|many
CASSYGGEDTQYF
TGTGCCAGCAGTTACGGGGGCGAAGATACGCAGTATTTT
>TRBV11-2|.|TRBJ2-3|many
CASSLAGVGTDTQYF
TGTGCCAGCAGCTTAGCGGGAGTAGGGACAGATACGCAGTATTTT
>TRBV24-1|.|TRBJ1-4|many
CATSDGSTLATNEKLFF
TGTGCCACCAGTGATGGATCGACCCTTGCAACTAATGAAAAACTGTTTTTT
>TRBV9|.|TRBJ2-1|many
CASSRGLTNYYNEQFF
TGTGCCAGCAGCCGGGGCCTAACCAATTACTACAATGAGCAGTTCTTC
>TRBV20-1|.|TRBJ2-1|medium-sized
CSARSAAHNEQFF
TGCAGTGCTAGGTCGGCCGCCCACAATGAGCAGTTCTTC
>TRBV6-5|.|TRBJ2-7|.
CASSYAGAFYEQYF
TGTGCCAGCAGTTACGCGGGGGCCTTCTACGAGCAGTACTTC
>TRBV27|TRBD1|TRBJ1-1|many
CASSLAGQGDEAFF
TGTGCCAGCAGTTTAGCCGGACAGGGGGATGAAGCTTTCTTT
>TRBV7-2|TRBD1|TRBJ2-2|few
CASSPPGTGIFGELFF
TGTGCCAGCAGCCCACCCGGGACAGGGATTTTCGGGGAGCTGTTTTTT
>TRBV3-1|.|TRBJ2-1|many
CASSSRAGGEFF
TGTGCCAGCAGCTCTCGAGCAGGGGGGGAGTTCTTC
>TRBV7-6|TRBD2|TRBJ2-7|many
CASSLSFGGKNEQYF
TGTGCCAGCAGCTTATCTTTCGGGGGGAAGAACGAGCAGTACTTC
>TRBV20-1|TRBD1|TRBJ1-2|many
CSARVFGALTGEKFYGYTF
TGCAGTGCTAGAGTTTTTGGCGCGCTGACAGGGGAAAAATTCTATGGCTACACCTTC
>TRBV20-1|TRBD2|TRBJ2-1|many
CSAAPAGGYNEQFF
TGCAGTGCCGCCCCAGCGGGAGGGTACAATGAGCAGTTCTTC
>TRBV14|TRBD2|TRBJ2-3|many
CASSLWNGGSTTDTQYF
TGTGCCAGCAGTCTCTGGAATGGCGGGAGCACAACAGATACGCAGTATTTT
>TRBV3-1|.|TRBJ1-2|many
CASSQDTPDKDYGYTF
TGTGCCAGCAGCCAAGATACCCCGGACAAAGACTATGGCTACACCTTC
>TRBV7-8|TRBD1|TRBJ2-2|few
CASSLPPMRQGTGELFF
TGTGCCAGCAGCCTCCCACCGATGAGACAGGGCACCGGGGAGCTGTTTTTT
>TRBV7-9|TRBD1|TRBJ1-2|many
CASSYGTGVGYGYTF
TGTGCCAGCAGCTACGGGACAGGGGTCGGGTATGGCTACACCTTC
>TRBV6-6|.|TRBJ1-2|.
CASSYTDTANYGYTF
TGTGCCAGCAGCTATACTGACACGGCTAACTATGGCTACACCTTC
>TRBV18|.|TRBJ1-2|many
CASSHDRNGYGYTF
TGTGCCAGCTCACACGACAGGAACGGCTATGGCTACACCTTC
>TRBV6-4|TRBD1|TRBJ2-1|many
CASSELQTGVNEQFF
TGTGCCAGCAGTGAATTACAGACAGGGGTCAATGAGCAGTTCTTC
>TRBV27|.|TRBJ2-7|many
CASSLGNLPNEQYF
TGTGCCAGCAGTTTGGGTAACCTTCCAAACGAGCAGTACTTC
>TRBV24-1|TRBD2|TRBJ2-1|.
CATSDLTSGSTNEQFF
TGTGCCACCAGTGATTTGACTAGCGGGAGTACTAATGAGCAGTTCTTC
>TRBV5-1|.|TRBJ2-3|many
CASSFGGRTDTQYF
TGCGCCAGCAGCTTCGGGGGCCGCACAGATACGCAGTATTTT
>TRBV7-2|.|TRBJ1-1|many
CASSLDRATTEAFF
TGTGCCAGCAGCTTAGACAGGGCAACAACTGAAGCTTTCTTT
>TRBV5-1|.|TRBJ2-7|many
CASSVGVTGGQEYF
TGCGCCAGCAGCGTGGGGGTTACCGGGGGCCAGGAGTACTTC
>TRBV4-3|TRBD1|TRBJ2-1|.
CASSQDGTGAYNEQFF
TGCGCCAGCAGCCAAGACGGGACAGGGGCTTACAATGAGCAGTTCTTC
>TRBV6-2/TRBV6-3|TRBD1|TRBJ2-2|few
CASSYAQPGQGNTGELFF
TGTGCCAGCAGTTACGCACAACCGGGACAGGGGAACACCGGGGAGCTGTTTTTT
>TRBV7-9|.|TRBJ1-1|many
CAGEFLTTEAFF
TGTGCGGGGGAGTTCCTTACCACTGAAGCTTTCTTT
>TRBV10-3|TRBD1|TRBJ2-7|medium-sized
CAIRRGQGPYEQYF
TGTGCCATCAGACGCGGACAGGGCCCCTACGAGCAGTACTTC
>TRBV27|TRBD1|TRBJ1-6|many
CASTGTGVSPLHF
TGTGCCAGCACCGGGACAGGGGTCTCACCCCTCCACTTT
>TRBV5-1|.|TRBJ2-5|many
CASSLVPGYQETQYF
TGCGCCAGCAGCTTGGTTCCGGGGTACCAAGAGACCCAGTACTTC
>TRBV14|.|TRBJ2-3|many
CASSQVETTDTQYF
TGTGCCAGCAGCCAAGTCGAAACCACAGATACGCAGTATTTT
>TRBV20-1|.|TRBJ2-3|many
CSAYGTEGTDTQYF
TGCAGTGCATACGGGACGGAGGGAACAGATACGCAGTATTTT
>TRBV25-1|TRBD2|TRBJ2-2|few
CASSTRERETGELFF
TGTGCCAGCAGTACGCGGGAGAGGGAAACCGGGGAGCTGTTTTTT
>TRBV7-2|.|TRBJ1-1|many
CASSLNRNTEAFF
TGTGCCAGCAGCTTAAACAGGAACACTGAAGCTTTCTTT
>TRBV6-1|.|TRBJ1-1|many
CASSEALLWTGSWNTEAFF
TGTGCCAGCAGTGAAGCGCTTCTTTGGACTGGGAGTTGGAACACTGAAGCTTTCTTT
>TRBV7-2|TRBD2|TRBJ2-1|.
CASSLGLAQFF
TGTGCCAGCAGCTTGGGACTAGCCCAGTTCTTC
>TRBV3-1|.|TRBJ1-5|many
CASSQGQHNQPQHF
TGTGCCAGCAGCCAAGGACAGCACAATCAGCCCCAGCATTTT